This entry is about one T cell receptor (beta chain). The antigen is undetermined. This specimen belongs to a study of OX40 agonist ivuxolimab in advanced cancers. Study conclusions and caveats: The work left the antigen specificity of expanded peripheral T cells undetermined. Blood T cells, both CD4+ and CD8+, expanded clonally by week 6 at 0.1 to 3.0 mg/kg.

V shed 5 bases, J shed 12 bases, and the junction held 16 bases outside the gene matches. Per the germline V gene, CDR1 is SGHVS and CDR2 is FQNEAQ. There are 15 residues in the CDR3. The method was immunoSEQ multiplex PCR; TCRdb's version includes in-frame clones alone and lacks a portion of them. In the table there are 60,000 or so clones, around 90% of which are singletons. The TCR comes from an adult with an advanced solid tumor such as melanoma, head and neck, liver or kidney cancer. This chain connects TRBV7-8 to TRBJ2-1, with 7 bases matching TRBD2. The sample in question was CD4+ or CD8+ T cells sorted from blood, obtained in a trial of the OX40 agonist ivuxolimab. This CDR3 reads CASSGRTSPGQRQFF. CDR3 nucleotide sequence: TGTGCCAGCAGCGGACGGACTAGTCCCGGCCAAAGGCAGTTCTTC.